Described below is a single T cell receptor beta chain sequence and its context. The antigen is unknown. TCRdb called the 5' RACE reads again in MiXCR, with one record for every CDR3 protein. The sample lists about 340,000 distinct CDR3 sequences, around 13% occurring once. Germline CDR1 SEHNR, CDR2 FQNEAQ (reference sequence). CDR3 length: 15 residues. Between the trimmed V and J ends, which lost 0 bases and 3 bases, there was a span of 8 bases. The sample comes from a study of T-cell memory formation after mild COVID-19. At the level of the study: TCR clusters largely stayed donor specific. Study-wide findings and caveats: Day 15 to 85 contracting clones showed balanced CD4/CD8; later expanders leaned CD4+.

The clonotype comes from a young man who had mild COVID-19 (a few samples of this study predate the infection). Cell type and time point are not known. Material for sequencing was PBMCs or a T cell subset sorted from them (not recorded which). This chain connects TRBV7-9 to TRBJ1-4; D is unresolved. This chain's CDR3 is CASSLALAPNEKLFF. CDR3 coding DNA: TGTGCCAGCAGCTTAGCGCTGGCGCCTAATGAAAAACTGTTTTTT.